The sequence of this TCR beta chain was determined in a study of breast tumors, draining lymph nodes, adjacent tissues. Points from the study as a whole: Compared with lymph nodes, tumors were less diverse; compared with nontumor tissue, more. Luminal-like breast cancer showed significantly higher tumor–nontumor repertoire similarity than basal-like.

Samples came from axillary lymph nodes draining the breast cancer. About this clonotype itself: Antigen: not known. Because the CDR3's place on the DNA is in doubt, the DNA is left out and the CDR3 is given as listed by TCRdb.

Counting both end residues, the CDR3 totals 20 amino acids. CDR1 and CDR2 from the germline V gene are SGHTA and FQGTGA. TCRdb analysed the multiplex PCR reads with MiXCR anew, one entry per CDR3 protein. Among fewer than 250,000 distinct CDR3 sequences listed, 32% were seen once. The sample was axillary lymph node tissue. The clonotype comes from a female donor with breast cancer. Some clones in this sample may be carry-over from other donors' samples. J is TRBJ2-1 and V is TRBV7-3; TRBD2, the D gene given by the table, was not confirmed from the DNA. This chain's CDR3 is CASSIYLCSVGLAGGNEQFF.